This TCR beta chain was sequenced during a study of blood T cell repertoires in COVID-19. Turning to the study itself: The study drew acute and convalescent COVID-19 samples from the United States, Italy and Spain. Sample material is recorded as cDNA or gDNA derived from T cells, B-cell-depleted T cells, or PBMCs.

Patients in Seattle were enrolled during active infection, then followed longitudinally. This CDR3 comprises 16 residues. V was clipped by 6 bases and J by 0 bases, with 18 bases between them. The V gene's germline CDR1 is SGHVS and CDR2 FQNEAQ. Method: immunoSEQ multiplex PCR; TCRdb's copy keeps in-frame clones and lacks some. The sample yields tens of thousands of clones, approximately 87% seen once. V and J are TRBV7-8 and TRBJ2-7, with D perhaps matching TRBD2 (5 bases). The TCR originated in an older woman with COVID-19, enrolled during active disease. Sequencing was carried out using peripheral blood. The CDR3 sequence is CASRRTSGGYSYEQYF. For the CDR3, the DNA is TGTGCCAGCAGGCGAACTTCCGGAGGCTACTCCTACGAGCAGTACTTC.